Below are 30 T cell receptor beta chains sequenced from a single sample in a study of cytomegalovirus exposure and HLA in healthy donors. 13 Jbeta primers and 60 Vbeta primers were used for the PCR. This table comes from immunoSEQ multiplex PCR, and its TCRdb copy is limited to in-frame clones, with some not included. Among some 120,000 clones, roughly 79% were seen once, and the ten largest hold more than 1.5%. The specimen was PBMCs. These receptors were taken from a young woman in good health and CMV-seronegative.

This clone was counted only a few times. The V and J genes are TRBV29-1 and TRBJ1-1; the D gene is possibly TRBD1 (6 bases). CDR1 and CDR2 (germline): SQVTM, ANQGSEA. This CDR3 has 13 residues. The ends were cut back, 5 bases at V and 2 bases at J, with 12 bases in the middle. The DNA of the CDR3 is TGCAGCGTTAGGAGGACAGTTAACACTGAAGCTTTCTTT. Protein: CSVRRTVNTEAFF. Together with reference TRBV29-1 and TRBJ1-1, the CDR3 gives the full variable domain: SAVISQKPSRDICQRGTSLTIQCQVDSQVTMMFWYRQQPGQSLTLIATANQGSEATYESGFVIDKFPISRPNLTFSTLTVSNMSPEDSSIYLCSVRRTVNTEAFFGQGTRLTVV.

The chain has TRBV7-9 and TRBJ2-5; 10 nucleotides agree with TRBD1. With V trimmed by 2 bases and J by 5 bases, 2 bases remained unmatched. The CDR3 is 14 residues long. CDR1 is SEHNR, CDR2 FQNEAQ, per germline (reference sequence). The CDR3 DNA is TGTGCCAGCAGCTTAATGGGACAGGGGGAGACCCAGTACTTC. Amino acids: CASSLMGQGETQYF.

J is TRBJ1-5 and V is TRBV21-1. TRBV21-1 is described as a pseudogene. CDR3 length: 17 amino acids. CDR3 amino acids: CASSPGGGGGSNQPQHF. Written as DNA, the CDR3 is TGTGCCAGCAGCCCCGGGGGAGGGGGAGGAAGCAATCAGCCCCAGCATTTT.

This chain links TRBV7-8 with TRBJ1-3; D possibly corresponds to TRBD1 (5 bases). V shed 5 bases and J shed 4 bases, with 12 bases lying between them. This CDR3 has 14 amino acids. The germline V gene encodes CDR1 SGHVS and CDR2 FQNEAQ. The CDR3 spells CASSNGGSGNTIYF. In DNA, the CDR3 is TGTGCCAGCAGCAACGGGGGATCCGGAAACACCATATATTTT.

This clone came up a few times. The rearrangement uses TRBV28 and TRBJ2-5; 7 bases are a match to TRBD1. Germline loops: CDR1 MDHEN, CDR2 SYDVKM. V lost 7 bases and J lost 2; bases outside the gene matches: 7. This CDR3 has 14 amino acids. In DNA form, the CDR3 reads TGTGCCAGCATGGGACAGCTAGAACAAGAGACCCAGTACTTC. This gives the protein CASMGQLEQETQYF.

The chain combines TRBV9 with TRBJ2-5, with 8 bases identical to TRBD2. The CDR3 consists of 16 residues. Germline CDR1 and CDR2: SGDLS and YYNGEE. Losses at the gene ends were 4 bases for V and 5 bases for J; bases not matched to a gene: 13. This CDR3 reads CASSPRPGGAGETQYF. The CDR3 DNA follows: TGTGCCAGCAGCCCCCGACCGGGGGGGGCGGGGGAGACCCAGTACTTC.

J is TRBJ2-1 and V is TRBV4-1; D possibly corresponds to TRBD1 (6 bases). CDR3 length: 13 amino acids. V lost 1 base, J lost 9 bases, and 10 bases lay in between. Germline CDR1 and CDR2: MGHRA and YSYEKL. The CDR3 nucleotides read TGCGCCAGCAGCCAAGGAGGGGGTGGTGAGCAGTTCTTC. Protein product: CASSQGGGGEQFF.

This clone came up once. The chain employs TRBV7-8 and TRBJ2-7; TRBD1 matches 7 bases. The CDR3 sequence is 14 residues long. V was clipped by 8 bases and J by 0 bases; unmatched bases: 7. Germline CDR1 and CDR2: SGHVS and FQNEAQ. CDR3 nucleotide sequence: TGTGCCAGCGGATCCGGGACAGCCTCCTACGAGCAGTACTTC. Its translation is CASGSGTASYEQYF.

The CDR3 region is CASSGDREYGYTF. CDR3 nucleotides: TGTGCCAGCAGCGGGGACAGGGAATATGGCTACACCTTC. This chain links TRBV2 with TRBJ1-2; 9 positions agree with TRBD1. The V gene end was trimmed by 6 bases and the J gene end by 5 bases; junction bases not matched to a gene: 4. Germline CDR1 SNHLY, CDR2 FYNNEI. The CDR3 length is 13 residues.

The chain employs TRBV6-5 and TRBJ2-2; TRBD2 agrees at 13 bases. The CDR3 runs to 16 residues. J gave up 3 bases and V 4 bases, and 2 bases lay outside the gene matches. In germline, CDR1 is MNHEY, CDR2 SVGAGI. This CDR3 reads CASSFGTSGDTGELFF. In nucleotides, the CDR3 is TGTGCCAGCAGTTTCGGGACTAGCGGGGACACCGGGGAGCTGTTTTTT.

J is TRBJ1-6 and V is TRBV27; 7 positions agree with TRBD1. The CDR3 has 15 amino acids. Looked up from germline, CDR1 is MNHEY and CDR2 is SMNVEV (reference sequence). The J segment lost 6 bases and the V segment lost 3 bases, leaving 5 bases of the junction unmatched. This chain's CDR3 is CASSLGGQSNSPLHF. The CDR3 DNA follows: TGTGCCAGCAGTTTGGGGGGACAGTCTAATTCACCCCTCCACTTT.

The CDR3 is CASSWPGQGLYGYTF. The CDR3 DNA is TGTGCCAGCAGCTGGCCGGGACAGGGCCTCTATGGCTACACCTTC. V and J are TRBV5-4 and TRBJ1-2; 9 bases are shared with TRBD1. Germline CDR1 is SGHNT and CDR2 is YYREEE (reference sequence). The CDR3 runs 15 residues. J lost 4 bases, V lost 3 bases, and 7 bases had no gene match.

This chain links TRBV5-1 with TRBJ2-7, with no clear D. The V end was cut by 0 bases, the J end by 3 bases, with 7 bases between. Germline values: CDR1 SGHRS, CDR2 YFSETQ. This CDR3 has 13 amino acids. CDR3 protein: CASSLDRNYEQYF. CDR3 nucleotide sequence: TGCGCCAGCAGCTTGGACAGAAACTACGAGCAGTACTTC.

This clone appeared a single time. This rearrangement joins TRBV5-1 to TRBJ1-1; tentative D call: TRBD1 (5 bases). The CDR3 is made up of 12 amino acids. V lost 10 bases, J lost 4 bases, and 14 bases lay in between. Per the germline V gene, CDR1 is SGHRS and CDR2 is YFSETQ. The CDR3 bases are TGCGCCTCGGGTGAGCAGGGCACTGAAGCTTTCTTT. The encoded protein is CASGEQGTEAFF.

The genes are TRBV5-1 and TRBJ2-7; D possibly corresponds to TRBD1 (5 bases). V lost 4 bases and J 5 bases, leaving 22 bases between the germline ends. Germline V CDR1 and CDR2: SGHRS, YFSETQ. This CDR3 has 16 residues. The CDR3 DNA is TGCGCCAGCAGCAATGCCGTTCGGCTACAGGCCGACGAGCAGTACTTC. Residues: CASSNAVRLQADEQYF.

The sample holds a few counts of this clone. The chain uses TRBV7-9 and TRBJ1-1; D gene ambiguous. Germline CDR1 SEHNR, CDR2 FQNEAQ (reference sequence). V dropped 5 bases and J dropped 6 bases, with 7 bases sitting between them. The CDR3 is made up of 11 amino acids. DNA for the CDR3: TGTGCCAGCAGCCAGACACCTGAAGCTTTCTTT. Encoded protein: CASSQTPEAFF.

V gene TRBV7-9 combines with J gene TRBJ1-6, with unresolved D. In germline, CDR1 is SEHNR, CDR2 FQNEAQ (reference sequence). This CDR3 is built from 13 residues. V lost 6 bases, J lost 5 bases, and 8 bases lay in between. CDR3 sequence (DNA): TGTGCCAGCAGTTCCCTTAATAATTCACCCCTCCACTTT. It specifies CASSSLNNSPLHF.

The chain has TRBV2 and TRBJ1-5, with 11 bases aligning to TRBD1. Unmatched junction bases numbered 6, after V lost 6 bases and J lost 5 bases. Germline assignment: CDR1 SNHLY and CDR2 FYNNEI. The CDR3 spans 15 residues. CDR3 sequence reads: CASSPDRGRYQPQHF. In nucleotides, the CDR3 is TGTGCCAGCAGCCCGGACAGGGGGCGTTATCAGCCCCAGCATTTT.

This chain links TRBV25-1 with TRBJ1-1; no reliable D call. This CDR3 has 13 amino acids. Germline CDR1 and CDR2: MGHDK and SYGVNS. V dropped 3 bases and J dropped 6 bases, with 11 bases sitting between them. In DNA form, the CDR3 reads TGTGCCAGCAGTGATTATAGATTTTCTGAAGCTTTCTTT. It yields the protein CASSDYRFSEAFF.

J is TRBJ2-1 and V is TRBV5-1, with 8 bases that match TRBD1. CDR1 and CDR2 from the germline V gene are SGHRS and YFSETQ. CDR3 length: 16 amino acids. J was trimmed by 6 bases and V by 4 bases; bases with no gene match: 12. CDR3 in amino acids: CASSKFGQGASNEQFF. The DNA for the CDR3 is TGCGCCAGCAGCAAATTTGGGCAGGGGGCTAGCAATGAGCAGTTCTTC.

J is TRBJ1-1 and V is TRBV7-8, with D tentatively TRBD1 (6 bases). Germline V gene sequence: CDR1 SGHVS, CDR2 FQNEAQ. There are 18 residues in the CDR3. V lost 4 bases and J 3 bases, leaving 24 bases between the germline ends. CDR3 residues: CASSSATHRDLIDTEAFF. CDR3 nucleotides: TGTGCCAGCAGCTCGGCAACCCACAGGGACCTTATCGACACTGAAGCTTTCTTT.

J is TRBJ1-1 and V is TRBV5-4; the match to TRBD1 covers 7 bases. This CDR3 has 18 amino acids. CDR1 is SGHNT, CDR2 YYREEE, per germline (reference sequence). Trimming removed 4 bases from V and 5 bases from J; junction bases left unmatched: 20. CDR3 region: CASSPIRVAGGSSTEAFF. CDR3 DNA sequence: TGTGCCAGCAGCCCTATTCGTGTGGCAGGGGGTTCGAGTACTGAAGCTTTCTTT.

This chain joins TRBV5-1 and TRBJ1-6, with 9 bases fitting TRBD1. With V trimmed by 4 bases and J by 10 bases, 3 bases remained unmatched. This CDR3 region has 13 residues. Germline V lookup: CDR1 SGHRS, CDR2 YFSETQ. The CDR3 sequence is CASSDRGISPLHF. CDR3 in DNA: TGCGCCAGCAGCGACAGGGGGATCTCACCCCTCCACTTT.

The J gene is TRBJ1-1, the V gene TRBV7-9, with a weak D call TRBD1 (5 bases). The CDR3 consists of 16 residues. V lost 5 bases, J lost 2 bases, and 18 bases lay in between. In germline, CDR1 is SEHNR, CDR2 FQNEAQ (reference sequence). The CDR3 spells CASSPKGIGVNTEAFF. The CDR3 bases are TGTGCCAGCAGCCCCAAGGGGATTGGCGTAAACACTGAAGCTTTCTTT.

This clone showed up just once. The genes are TRBV6-1 and TRBJ1-1; D is unresolved. The CDR3 has 12 residues. Germline values: CDR1 MNHNS, CDR2 SASEGT. V lost 7 bases, J lost 4 bases, and 10 bases lay in between. The CDR3 sequence: CASTPSLTEAFF. CDR3 DNA: TGTGCCAGCACCCCGAGTCTCACTGAAGCTTTCTTT.

The V and J genes are TRBV2 and TRBJ2-5; a possible D gene is TRBD1 (7 bases). V was clipped by 2 bases and J by 2 bases, with 18 bases between them. This CDR3 has 17 amino acids. Germline lookup yields CDR1 SNHLY and CDR2 FYNNEI. In nucleotides, the CDR3 is TGTGCCAGCAGTGAATTGTTGGGCAGGGGGACTCAAGAGACCCAGTACTTC. Translation: CASSELLGRGTQETQYF. The complete variable domain, with remaining parts taken from reference TRBV2 and TRBJ2-5, reads EPEVTQTPSHQVTQMGQEVILRCVPISNHLYFYWYRQILGQKVEFLVSFYNNEISEKSEIFDDQFSVERPDGSNFTLKIRSTKLEDSAMYFCASSELLGRGTQETQYFGPGTRLLVL.

A few counts support this clone. The rearrangement joins TRBV7-9 to TRBJ2-1; 9 bases are a match to TRBD2. The CDR3 sequence is 14 residues long. Germline CDR1 reads SEHNR; CDR2 reads FQNEAQ (reference sequence). V lost 8 bases and J lost 0; bases outside the gene matches: 2. CDR3: CASGLASSYNEQFF. CDR3 DNA sequence: TGTGCCAGCGGACTAGCGAGCTCCTACAATGAGCAGTTCTTC.

The chain combines TRBV5-1 with TRBJ1-5, with 7 bases matching TRBD1. Trimming took 0 bases from V and 3 from J; bases not matched to a gene: 9. Germline CDR1 reads SGHRS; CDR2 reads YFSETQ. CDR3 length: 17 amino acids. CDR3 in DNA: TGCGCCAGCAGCTTGGGGTCTACCGGACAGGACAATCAGCCCCAGCATTTT. Protein sequence: CASSLGSTGQDNQPQHF.

This chain links TRBV2 with TRBJ1-5; D not certain. Germline V gene lookup returns CDR1 SNHLY and CDR2 FYNNEI. This CDR3 comprises 14 residues. V lost 3 bases and J 6 bases, leaving 12 bases between the germline ends. In DNA form, the CDR3 reads TGTGCCAGCAGTGACGAGGGTTCGGGTCAGCCCCAGCATTTT. The encoded protein is CASSDEGSGQPQHF.

This chain uses TRBV5-6 with TRBJ2-7; a weak D match, TRBD1 (6 bases). The V gene's germline CDR1 is SGHDT and CDR2 YYEEEE. With 0 bases removed from V and 0 bases from J, the gap between germline ends came to 10 bases. CDR3 size: 15 residues. The CDR3 nucleotides are TGTGCCAGCAGCTTGGGCCGGACAGCCTCCTACGAGCAGTACTTC. This translates into CASSLGRTASYEQYF.